The subject of this entry is one T cell receptor (beta chain). No antigen is known for it. This specimen comes from a study of PD-1 blockade in classical Hodgkin lymphoma. As for the study in general: Every 2 weeks, patients got 3 mg/kg intravenous nivolumab.

Sequencing used immunoSEQ multiplex PCR; TCRdb keeps in-frame clones, though not all of them. In the table there are 50,000 or so clones, around 75% of which are singletons. CDR3 size: 14 residues. In germline, CDR1 is MNHEY, CDR2 SVGAGI. V was cut by 6 bases and J by 2 bases, with 11 bases left in between. Each patient relapsed following autologous stem cell transplantation, and prior brentuximab vedotin exposure differed. Notes on the study in general: Reports indicated that newly diagnosed patients had lower baseline TCR diversity than healthy donors did. Complete responders' baseline diversity resembled that of newly diagnosed patients. Significant TCR diversity gains by C4D1 occurred in CD4+ but not CD8+ cells.

The source is a human donor with classical Hodgkin lymphoma. The chain carries TRBV6-5 and TRBJ2-4; TRBD2 is a possible D gene (6 bases). Material: peripheral blood mononuclear cells (PBMCs), obtained before the second cycle of nivolumab. CDR3 protein: CASSPGLSKNIQYF. CDR3 DNA sequence: TGTGCCAGCAGCCCTGGACTATCCAAAAACATTCAGTACTTC.